This T cell receptor (beta chain) was obtained from a study of radiotherapy plus CTLA-4 blockade in lung cancer. Whole-study context: An objective response was seen in 15% to 20% of patients, and disease control in 25% to 40%.

Findings and caveats of the study: Blood-borne expansion of tumor-derived TCR clones followed radiotherapy plus ipilimumab.

Of note for this clone: Its antigen is unidentified.

Profiled with immunoSEQ multiplex PCR; TCRdb holds only in-frame clones, not every one. The sample has some 78,000 clones, about 86% seen once. The germline V gene encodes CDR1 GTSNPN and CDR2 SVGIG (reference sequence). V trimming: 8 bases; J trimming: 1 base; junction bases outside the gene matches: 3. This CDR3 has 12 residues. The sample consisted of peripheral blood, taken from a patient treated with radiotherapy plus ipilimumab. The sequence came from a human donor with non-small cell lung cancer who had a partial response to radiotherapy plus ipilimumab. This chain connects TRBV30 to TRBJ1-2; 8 nucleotides line up with TRBD1. The CDR3 region is CARGQVNYGYTF. CDR3 bases: TGTGCCCGGGGACAGGTTAACTATGGCTACACCTTC.